The present entry profiles one T cell receptor (beta chain) with its context. This CDR3 contains 16 residues. The V segment lost 5 bases and the J segment 7 bases; nucleotides outside the gene matches: 12. The germline V gene encodes CDR1 MDHEN and CDR2 SYDVKM. This sample is part of a study of blood T cell repertoires in COVID-19. For the study at large: Acute and convalescent COVID-19 samples came from the United States, Italy and Spain.

The table came from immunoSEQ multiplex PCR; TCRdb's copy has only in-frame clones and leaves some out. Of under 250,000 clones listed, over 75% are singletons. The clonotype comes from a woman in her thirties who had been exposed to COVID-19. The chain uses TRBV28 and TRBJ1-2; 11 bases match TRBD1. The sample taken for sequencing was PBMCs or T cells enriched from blood (not recorded which). CDR3 amino acids: CASSRTGQGVLGGYTF. The CDR3 DNA is TGTGCCAGCAGTCGGACGGGACAGGGGGTTTTAGGTGGCTACACCTTC.